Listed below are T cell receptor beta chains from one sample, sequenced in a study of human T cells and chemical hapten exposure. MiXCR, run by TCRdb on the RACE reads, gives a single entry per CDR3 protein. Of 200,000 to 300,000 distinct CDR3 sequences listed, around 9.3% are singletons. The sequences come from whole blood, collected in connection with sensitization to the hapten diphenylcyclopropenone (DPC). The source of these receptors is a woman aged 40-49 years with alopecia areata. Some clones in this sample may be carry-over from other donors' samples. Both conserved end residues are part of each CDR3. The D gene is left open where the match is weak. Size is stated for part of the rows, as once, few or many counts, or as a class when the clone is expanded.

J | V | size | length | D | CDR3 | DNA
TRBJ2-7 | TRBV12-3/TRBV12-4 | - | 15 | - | CASSLIGGTQYEQYF | TGTGCCAGCAGTTTGATCGGTGGCACTCAATACGAGCAGTACTTC
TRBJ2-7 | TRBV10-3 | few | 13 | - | CAISDAESYEQYF | TGTGCCATCAGTGATGCGGAGTCCTACGAGCAGTACTTC
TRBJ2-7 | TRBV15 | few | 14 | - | CATSRDKASYEQYF | TGTGCCACCAGCAGGGACAAAGCATCCTACGAGCAGTACTTC
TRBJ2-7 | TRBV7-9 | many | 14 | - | CASSSYIGTLEQYF | TGTGCCAGCAGCTCCTATATAGGGACGCTAGAGCAGTACTTC
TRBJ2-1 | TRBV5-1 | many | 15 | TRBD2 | CASSQTSGSVDEQFF | TGCGCCAGCAGCCAGACTAGCGGGAGTGTCGATGAGCAGTTCTTC
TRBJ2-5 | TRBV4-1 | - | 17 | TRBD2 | CASSQDEAGGVRETQYF | TGCGCCAGCAGCCAAGATGAGGCGGGAGGAGTAAGAGAGACCCAGTACTTC
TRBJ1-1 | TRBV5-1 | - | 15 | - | CASTTSSNMNTEAFF | TGCGCCAGCACAACTTCTTCGAACATGAACACTGAAGCTTTCTTT
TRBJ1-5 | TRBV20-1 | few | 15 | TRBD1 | CSAIPRGGSNQPQHF | TGCAGTGCCATCCCCAGGGGGGGTAGCAATCAGCCCCAGCATTTT
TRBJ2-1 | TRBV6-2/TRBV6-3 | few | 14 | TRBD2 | CASSYGAGLNEQFF | TGTGCCAGCAGTTACGGAGCGGGACTGAATGAGCAGTTCTTC
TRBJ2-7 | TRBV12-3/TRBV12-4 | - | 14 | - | CASSLIQGPYEQYF | TGTGCCAGCAGTTTAATTCAGGGGCCCTACGAGCAGTACTTC
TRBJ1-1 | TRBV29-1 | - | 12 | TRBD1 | CSGGQASTEAFF | TGCAGCGGGGGACAGGCGAGTACTGAAGCTTTCTTT
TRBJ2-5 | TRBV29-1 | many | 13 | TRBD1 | CSGQGAFGETQYF | TGCAGCGGACAGGGGGCCTTCGGTGAGACCCAGTACTTC
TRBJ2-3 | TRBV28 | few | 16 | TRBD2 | CASSLNSGRGTDTQYF | TGTGCCAGCAGTTTAAATTCCGGGAGGGGCACAGATACGCAGTATTTT
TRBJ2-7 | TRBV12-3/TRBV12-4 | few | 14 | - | CASSLYPPGYEQYF | TGTGCCAGCAGTTTATACCCCCCGGGCTACGAGCAGTACTTC
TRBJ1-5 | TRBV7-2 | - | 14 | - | CASSLAEGGQPQHF | TGTGCCAGCAGCTTAGCGGAGGGGGGCCAGCCCCAGCATTTT
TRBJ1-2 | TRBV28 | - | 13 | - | CASRPGQSYGYTF | TGTGCCAGCAGACCCGGACAGAGCTATGGCTACACCTTC
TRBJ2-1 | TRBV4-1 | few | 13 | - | CASSRVTDNEQFF | TGCGCCAGCAGCCGAGTGACTGACAATGAGCAGTTCTTC
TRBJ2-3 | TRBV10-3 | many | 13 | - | CAISEMGADTQYF | TGTGCCATCAGTGAGATGGGGGCAGATACGCAGTATTTT
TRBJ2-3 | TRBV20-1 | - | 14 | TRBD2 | CSAVGTSYTDTQYF | TGCAGTGCTGTCGGGACTAGCTACACAGATACGCAGTATTTT
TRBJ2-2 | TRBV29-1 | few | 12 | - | CSVSPRTGELFF | TGCAGCGTGAGCCCCCGGACCGGGGAGCTGTTTTTT
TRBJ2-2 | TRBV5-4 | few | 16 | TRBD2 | CASSPGTSGNTGELFF | TGTGCCAGCAGCCCCGGGACTAGCGGGAACACCGGGGAGCTGTTTTTT
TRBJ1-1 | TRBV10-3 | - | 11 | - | CAISGLAEAFF | TGTGCCATCAGTGGACTCGCTGAAGCTTTCTTT
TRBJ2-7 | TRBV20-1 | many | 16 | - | CSARDRLAGRAYEQYF | TGCAGTGCTAGAGATCGGTTGGCGGGGAGAGCTTACGAGCAGTACTTC
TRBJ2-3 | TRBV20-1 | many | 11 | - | CSAYLTDTQYF | TGCAGTGCCTACTTGACAGATACGCAGTATTTT
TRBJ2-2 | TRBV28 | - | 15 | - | CASSLRGARTGELFF | TGTGCCAGCAGTTTAAGGGGGGCGCGCACCGGGGAGCTGTTTTTT
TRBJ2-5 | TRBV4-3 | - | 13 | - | CASSQDVEKTQYF | TGCGCCAGCAGCCAAGATGTTGAGAAGACCCAGTACTTC
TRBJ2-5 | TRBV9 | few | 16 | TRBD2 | CASSVGGLAGRETQYF | TGTGCCAGCAGCGTAGGGGGACTAGCGGGCCGAGAGACCCAGTACTTC
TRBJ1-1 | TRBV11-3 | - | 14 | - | CASSLAGRAAEAFF | TGTGCCAGCAGCTTAGCGGGCAGGGCCGCTGAAGCTTTCTTT
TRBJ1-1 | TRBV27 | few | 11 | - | CASIRGPEAFF | TGTGCCAGCATAAGGGGACCTGAAGCTTTCTTT
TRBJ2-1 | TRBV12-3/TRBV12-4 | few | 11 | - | CARTLYNEQFF | TGTGCCAGGACTCTTTATAATGAGCAGTTCTTC
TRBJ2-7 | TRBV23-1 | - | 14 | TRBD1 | CAIGWDRGGYEQYF | TGCGCCATCGGTTGGGACAGGGGAGGCTACGAGCAGTACTTC
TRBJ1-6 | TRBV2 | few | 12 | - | CASSGGQAPLHF | TGTGCCAGCAGTGGGGGCCAAGCTCCCCTCCACTTT
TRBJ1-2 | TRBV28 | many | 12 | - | CASSLIAYGYTF | TGTGCCAGCAGTTTGATAGCCTATGGCTACACCTTC
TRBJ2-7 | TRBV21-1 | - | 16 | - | CASRKLSTAKRYEQYF | TGTGCCAGCAGGAAGCTTAGCACCGCAAAGCGTTACGAGCAGTACTTC
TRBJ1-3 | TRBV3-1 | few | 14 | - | CASSPPGPGNTIYF | TGTGCCAGCAGCCCCCCCGGCCCTGGAAACACCATATATTTT
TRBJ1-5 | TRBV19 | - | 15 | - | CASSLSDYSNQPQHF | TGTGCCAGTAGTTTATCAGACTATAGCAATCAGCCCCAGCATTTT
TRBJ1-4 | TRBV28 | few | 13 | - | CASTRAVAEKLFF | TGTGCCAGCACCCGGGCGGTGGCTGAAAAACTGTTTTTT
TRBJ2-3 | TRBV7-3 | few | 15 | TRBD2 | CASSFLAGETDTQYF | TGTGCCAGCAGCTTCCTAGCGGGAGAAACAGATACGCAGTATTTT